This paragraph covers one TCR beta chain sequence. The record originates from a study of shared clonotypes between healthy human individuals. The CDR3 has 17 amino acids. V lost 4 bases and J 8 bases, leaving 25 bases between the germline ends. Germline CDR1 and CDR2: MDHEN and SYDVKM. The repertoire was sequenced with immunoSEQ multiplex PCR; TCRdb's copy has only in-frame clones and lacks some. The table records some 2.3 million clones, more than 85% of them present only once. Sequencing was carried out using naive CD4+ T cells from PBMCs. Subset described: CD45RA+ positively selected. The V and J genes are TRBV28 and TRBJ2-3, with D perhaps TRBD2 (6 bases). The receptor's source is a man younger than 30 in good health. Some clones in this sample may be carry-over from other donors' samples. CDR3 DNA sequence: TGTGCCAGCAGTTCACCGCCGGGACGGGAGACAGCGGGTACGCAGTATTTT. Its translation is CASSSPPGRETAGTQYF.